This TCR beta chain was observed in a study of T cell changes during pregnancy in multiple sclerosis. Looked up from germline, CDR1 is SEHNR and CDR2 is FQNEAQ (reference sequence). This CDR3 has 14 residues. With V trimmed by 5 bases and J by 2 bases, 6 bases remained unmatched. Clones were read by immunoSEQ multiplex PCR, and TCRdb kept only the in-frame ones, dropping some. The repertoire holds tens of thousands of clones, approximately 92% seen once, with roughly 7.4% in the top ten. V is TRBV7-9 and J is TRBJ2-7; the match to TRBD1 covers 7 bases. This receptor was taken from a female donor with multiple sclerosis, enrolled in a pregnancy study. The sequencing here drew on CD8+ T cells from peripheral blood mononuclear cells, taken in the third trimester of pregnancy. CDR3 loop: CASSRNRGAYEQYF. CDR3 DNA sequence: TGTGCCAGCAGCCGGAACAGGGGTGCCTACGAGCAGTACTTC.